This entry describes one T cell receptor beta chain. Antigen: not known. The length of the CDR3 is 15 residues. The V end was cut by 0 bases, the J end by 2 bases, with 9 bases between. Germline CDR1 SGHDT, CDR2 YYEEEE. The data derive from a study of cytomegalovirus exposure and HLA in healthy donors. General study findings and limits: Sequencing depth roughly uniform across donors was assumed in presence/absence analyses.

Both 60 Vbeta primers and 13 Jbeta primers went into the PCR. The assay was immunoSEQ multiplex PCR, and TCRdb's table has in-frame clones only and misses some. This repertoire shows 99,000 or so clones, over 80% found once; its top ten account for under 4.5%. V gene TRBV5-6 combines with J gene TRBJ1-5; no reliable D call. The sequenced sample was PBMCs. This sequence was found in a female donor in good health and CMV-seropositive. The CDR3 DNA reads as TGTGCCAGCAGCTTGGGGAGGCAGGGCAATCAGCCCCAGCATTTT. Translating it yields CASSLGRQGNQPQHF.